This T cell receptor beta chain was retrieved from a study of cytomegalovirus exposure and HLA in healthy donors. Notes on the study in general: HLA alleles showed associations with around 15,000 TCR beta sequences in a later analysis, at a 0.05 false discovery rate. Listed as cytomegalovirus-associated were 150 or so TCR beta chains. Donors belonging to an Asian-associated ancestry cluster reportedly showed fewer N-insertions in productive TCRs than the roughly 670-donor mean, according to what a later analysis found.

CDR1 and CDR2 from the germline V gene are MGHRA and YSYEKL. The CDR3 loop spans 14 amino acids. V dropped 2 bases and J dropped 1 base, with 9 bases sitting between them. Turning to this clone: Its antigen is unknown.

Use of 60 Vbeta and 13 Jbeta primers characterized the PCR. Sequencing used immunoSEQ multiplex PCR; TCRdb keeps in-frame clones, though not all of them. The sample has approximately 190,000 clones, more than 75% seen once. The receptor was derived from a man aged 40-50 years in good health and CMV-seropositive. The sequencing input was PBMCs. The chain uses TRBV4-1 and TRBJ2-7; possible D gene TRBD1, 6 bases. CDR3 in amino acids: CASSQQQGSYEQYF. The DNA for the CDR3 is TGCGCCAGCAGCCAACAACAGGGATCCTACGAGCAGTACTTC.